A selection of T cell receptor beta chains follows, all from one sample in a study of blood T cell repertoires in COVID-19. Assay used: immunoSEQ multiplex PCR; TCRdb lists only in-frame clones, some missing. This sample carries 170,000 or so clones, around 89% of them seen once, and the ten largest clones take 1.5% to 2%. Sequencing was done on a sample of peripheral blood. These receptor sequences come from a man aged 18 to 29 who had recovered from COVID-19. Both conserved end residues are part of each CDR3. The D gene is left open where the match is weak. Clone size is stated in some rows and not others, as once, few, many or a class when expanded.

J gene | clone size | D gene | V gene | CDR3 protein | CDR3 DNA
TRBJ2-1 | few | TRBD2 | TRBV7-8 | CASSARLAYEQFF | TGTGCCAGCAGCGCCAGACTAGCCTATGAGCAGTTCTTC
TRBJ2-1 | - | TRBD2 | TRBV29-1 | CSVELAGGFNEQFF | TGCAGCGTTGAACTAGCGGGAGGTTTCAATGAGCAGTTCTTC
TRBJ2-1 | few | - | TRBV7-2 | CASYSGHGYNEQFF | TGTGCCAGCTACAGCGGGCACGGCTACAATGAGCAGTTCTTC
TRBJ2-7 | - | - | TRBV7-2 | CASSLVANSHEQYF | TGTGCCAGCAGCTTAGTCGCTAATTCCCACGAGCAGTACTTC
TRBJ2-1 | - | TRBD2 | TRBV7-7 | CASSLDLPSGTYNEQFF | TGTGCTAGCAGCTTAGATCTTCCTAGCGGGACCTACAATGAGCAGTTCTTC
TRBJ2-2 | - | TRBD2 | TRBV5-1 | CASSFLAGGANTGELFF | TGCGCCAGCAGCTTCCTAGCGGGAGGGGCGAACACCGGGGAGCTGTTTTTT
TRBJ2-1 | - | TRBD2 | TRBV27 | CASSPWTSGRDEQFF | TGTGCCAGCAGCCCCTGGACTAGCGGGAGAGACGAGCAGTTCTTC
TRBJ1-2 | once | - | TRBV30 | CAWSAAYGYTF | TGTGCCTGGAGTGCAGCGTATGGCTACACCTTC
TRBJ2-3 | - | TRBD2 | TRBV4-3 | CASSKRTSGSQYF | TGCGCCAGCAGCAAAAGGACTAGCGGGAGTCAGTATTTT
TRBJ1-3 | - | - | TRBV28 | CASSVTDSSGNTIYF | TGTGCCAGCAGTGTGACAGACTCCTCTGGAAACACCATATATTTT
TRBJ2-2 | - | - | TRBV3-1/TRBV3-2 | CASSQGQGITGELFF | TGTGCCAGCAGCCAAGGGCAGGGGATAACCGGGGAGCTGTTTTTT
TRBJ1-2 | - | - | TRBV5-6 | CASSFRRVPLGYTF | TGTGCCAGCAGCTTCCGCAGGGTCCCCCTTGGCTACACCTTC
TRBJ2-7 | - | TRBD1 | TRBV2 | CASSGTGVEEQYF | TGTGCCAGCTCCGGGACAGGGGTCGAGGAGCAGTACTTC
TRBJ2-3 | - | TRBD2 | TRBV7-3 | CASSLGTSLTTDTQYF | TGTGCCAGCAGCTTGGGGACTAGTTTAACCACAGATACGCAGTATTTT
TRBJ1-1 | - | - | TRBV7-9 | CASSFIRQFGSEAFF | TGTGCCAGCAGCTTCATAAGACAGTTTGGCTCTGAAGCTTTCTTT
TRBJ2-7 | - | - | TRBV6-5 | CASRGRGTYEQYF | TGTGCCAGCAGGGGCAGGGGCACTTACGAGCAGTACTTC
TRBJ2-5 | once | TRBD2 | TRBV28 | CASDQTHPGGETQYF | TGTGCCAGTGACCAGACCCATCCGGGAGGAGAGACCCAGTACTTC
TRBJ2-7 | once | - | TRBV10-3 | CAISDGQTGHF | TGTGCCATCAGTGACGGACAGACGGGGCACTTC
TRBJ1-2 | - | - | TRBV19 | CASSMGAQVYGYTF | TGTGCCAGTAGTATGGGGGCCCAGGTCTATGGCTACACCTTC
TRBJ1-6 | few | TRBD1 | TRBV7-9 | CASSFGTERDSPLHF | TGTGCCAGCAGCTTCGGGACAGAGAGAGATTCACCCCTCCACTTT
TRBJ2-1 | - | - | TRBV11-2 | CASRPTGASNEQFF | TGTGCCAGCAGGCCGACAGGAGCAAGCAATGAGCAGTTCTTC
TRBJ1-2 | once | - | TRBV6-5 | CASSDSLLNYGYTF | TGTGCCAGCAGCGACAGCCTTCTGAACTATGGCTACACCTTC
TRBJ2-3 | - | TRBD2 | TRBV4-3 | CASSQDQGLGDTQYF | TGCGCCAGCAGCCAAGACCAGGGACTAGGAGATACGCAGTATTTT
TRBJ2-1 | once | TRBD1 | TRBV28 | CASRRDSTYNEQFF | TGTGCCAGCAGGAGGGACAGCACCTACAATGAGCAGTTCTTC
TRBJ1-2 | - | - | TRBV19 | CASSIMAAATGYTF | TGTGCCAGTAGTATAATGGCCGCCGCCACTGGCTACACCTTC
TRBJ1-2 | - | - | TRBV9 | CASSVTENYGYTF | TGTGCCAGCAGCGTTACAGAGAACTATGGCTACACCTTC
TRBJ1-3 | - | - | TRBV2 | CASSEARGNTIYF | TGTGCCAGCAGTGAAGCGCGGGGAAACACCATATATTTT
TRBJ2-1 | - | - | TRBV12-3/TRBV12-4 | CASRGFAGEQFF | TGTGCCAGCAGGGGCTTTGCGGGAGAGCAGTTCTTC
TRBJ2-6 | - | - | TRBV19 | CASSIISQGAGANVLTF | TGTGCCAGTAGTATTATTTCACAGGGAGCTGGGGCCAACGTCCTGACTTTC
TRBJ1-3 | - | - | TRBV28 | CASSSRGNTIYF | TGTGCCAGCAGTTCTCGGGGAAACACCATATATTTT
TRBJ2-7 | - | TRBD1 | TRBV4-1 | CASSQDRGRYEQYF | TGCGCCAGCAGCCAGGACAGGGGGCGCTACGAGCAGTACTTC
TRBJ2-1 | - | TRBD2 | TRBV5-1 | CASSATSGEGEQFF | TGCGCCAGCAGCGCGACTAGCGGGGAGGGTGAGCAGTTCTTC
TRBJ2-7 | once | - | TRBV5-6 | CASSFASGFYEQYF | TGTGCCAGCAGCTTTGCTTCCGGGTTCTACGAGCAGTACTTC
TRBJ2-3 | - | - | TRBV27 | CASSLSSMDTQYF | TGTGCCAGCAGTTTATCCTCTATGGATACGCAGTATTTT
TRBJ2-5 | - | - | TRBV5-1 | CASSLAQETQYF | TGCGCCAGCAGCCTAGCGCAAGAGACCCAGTACTTC
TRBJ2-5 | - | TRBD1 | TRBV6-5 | CASRPGQGLMETQYF | TGTGCCAGCAGGCCCGGACAGGGGCTGATGGAGACCCAGTACTTC
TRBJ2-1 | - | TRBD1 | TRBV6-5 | CASRTDRVYNEQFF | TGTGCCAGCAGGACGGACAGGGTATACAATGAGCAGTTCTTC
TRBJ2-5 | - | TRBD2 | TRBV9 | CASSVGAGGLPETQYF | TGTGCCAGCAGCGTAGGTGCGGGAGGGCTTCCAGAGACCCAGTACTTC
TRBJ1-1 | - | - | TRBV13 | CASRRGGRTDAEAFF | TGTGCCAGCCGACGGGGGGGGCGAACGGACGCTGAAGCTTTCTTT
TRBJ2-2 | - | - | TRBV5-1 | CASSFGNTGELFF | TGCGCCAGCAGCTTCGGGAACACCGGGGAGCTGTTTTTT
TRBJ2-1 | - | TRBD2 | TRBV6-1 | CASSEAERELDEQFF | TGTGCCAGCAGTGAAGCTGAGCGGGAGCTGGATGAGCAGTTCTTC
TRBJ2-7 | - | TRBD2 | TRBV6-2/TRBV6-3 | CASSYIVAGGHYEQYF | TGTGCCAGCAGTTATATCGTCGCGGGAGGGCACTACGAGCAGTACTTC
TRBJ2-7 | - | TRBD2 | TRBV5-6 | CASSLTSGIYEQYF | TGTGCCAGCAGCTTGACTAGCGGGATCTACGAGCAGTACTTC
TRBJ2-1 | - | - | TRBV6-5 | CASSYSRWALQFF | TGTGCCAGCAGTTACTCTCGGTGGGCTTTGCAGTTCTTC
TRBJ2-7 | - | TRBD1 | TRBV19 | CASSWDRNSYEQYF | TGTGCCAGTAGTTGGGACAGGAACTCCTACGAGCAGTACTTC
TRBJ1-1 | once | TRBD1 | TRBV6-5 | CASRPYRGGTEAFF | TGTGCCAGCAGACCCTACAGGGGCGGCACTGAAGCTTTCTTT
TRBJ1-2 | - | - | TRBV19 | CASSAGLYGYTF | TGTGCCAGTAGTGCAGGACTCTATGGCTACACCTTC
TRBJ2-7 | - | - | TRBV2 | CASSGGNVDEQYF | TGTGCCAGCAGTGGAGGGAACGTTGACGAGCAGTACTTC
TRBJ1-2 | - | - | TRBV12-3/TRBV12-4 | CASNEQGPYGYTF | TGTGCCAGCAATGAACAGGGACCTTATGGCTACACCTTC
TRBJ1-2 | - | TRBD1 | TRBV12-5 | CASGPKRDRGLSAYGYTF | TGTGCTAGTGGACCAAAACGGGACAGGGGGCTCTCTGCGTATGGCTACACCTTC
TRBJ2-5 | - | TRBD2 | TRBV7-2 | CASSSDGTSGSGLYF | TGTGCCAGCAGCTCGGACGGGACTAGCGGGAGCGGCCTTTACTTC
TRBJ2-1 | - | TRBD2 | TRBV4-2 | CASSQIAGGPYEQFF | TGTGCCAGCAGCCAAATAGCGGGAGGGCCCTATGAGCAGTTCTTC
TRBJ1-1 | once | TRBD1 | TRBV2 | CAARQGANTEAFF | TGTGCCGCGCGACAGGGGGCGAACACTGAAGCTTTCTTT
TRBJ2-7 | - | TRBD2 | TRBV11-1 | CASSFSGSYEQYF | TGTGCCAGCAGCTTTAGCGGGAGCTACGAGCAGTACTTC
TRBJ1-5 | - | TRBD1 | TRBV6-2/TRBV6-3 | CASSEIPGTGGQWPQHF | TGTGCCAGCAGCGAAATCCCCGGGACAGGGGGGCAGTGGCCCCAGCATTTT
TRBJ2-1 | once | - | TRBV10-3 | CAIRDSRDEQFF | TGTGCCATCAGGGATTCTAGAGATGAGCAGTTCTTC
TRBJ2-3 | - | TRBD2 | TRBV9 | CASRREGGTDTQYF | TGTGCCAGCAGGCGGGAGGGTGGCACAGATACGCAGTATTTT
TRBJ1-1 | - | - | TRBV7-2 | CASSPVPGLGMNTEAFF | TGTGCCAGCAGCCCCGTCCCGGGACTGGGAATGAACACTGAAGCTTTCTTT
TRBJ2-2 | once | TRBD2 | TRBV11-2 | CASSLPGLASGELFF | TGTGCCAGCAGCTTACCGGGACTAGCTTCCGGGGAGCTGTTTTTT
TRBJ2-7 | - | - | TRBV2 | CASSDEGAKYEQYF | TGTGCCAGCAGTGATGAGGGAGCTAAGTACGAGCAGTACTTC